This TCR beta chain was sequenced during a study of blood T cell repertoires in COVID-19 (dated by TCRdb to 2018 to 2020). About the investigation overall: Samples from collaborators originated in the United States, Italy and Spain and spanned both the acute and convalescent phases of COVID-19. The dataset comprised deeply sampled blood TCRbeta repertoires from subjects exposed to, actively infected with, or recovered from COVID-19. The sample metadata nearly always contained a de-identified subject ID, COVID-19 status, age in years and sex. The repertoires were released in a freely available public database intended as a resource for research on the immune response to SARS-CoV-2. The material from the prospective study consisted of cDNA or gDNA derived from T cells, B-cell-depleted T cells, or PBMCs. Samples came from the ongoing ImmuneRACE study (first 160 participants) plus 1,254 subjects from 6 global collaborators. Where HLA class I and class II types were available, the types were taken from metadata supplied by the sample provider, not from assay-based typing.

CDR1 and CDR2, per the germline V gene (reference sequence), are LNHDA and SQIVND. Between the V and J ends, shortened by 7 bases and 4 bases respectively, the junction contains 23 bases. The CDR3 sequence holds 17 residues, the cysteine and phenylalanine included. CDR3 DNA is the only sequence kept; it has 51 bases, read in frame from the first base. TCRbeta CDR3 regions were amplified from genomic DNA by means of the immunoSEQ Assay, a bias-controlled multiplex PCR. Per the authors' processing: Within the assay, amplification of reference gene primers was used to estimate how many nucleated cells each sample contained. Sequence reads were collapsed and filtered to measure the absolute abundance of every unique TCRbeta CDR3 rearrangement. For each sample, productive Simpson clonality was calculated by taking the square root of Simpson's diversity index across productive rearrangements. As stored in TCRdb, this immuneACCESS dataset retains in-frame rearrangements with V and J assigned. A fraction of the clones does not appear; measured against another copy, unresolved V genes explain less than half of the discrepancy, and the remainder lacks a known reason. V and J calls and clone size come straight from that table; D and trimming were deduced from the DNA. This sample has around 100,000 clones in its table, and approximately 88% of those were observed once. Approximately 3.6% of the sample belongs to the ten largest clones.

Collaborating institutions collected whole blood in K2EDTA tubes following their own protocols. For TCRbeta analysis, collaborators shipped samples as frozen whole blood, isolated PBMCs, or DNA extracted from either of those sample types. Overall study outcomes, separate from this receptor: Clinical and demographic metadata were provided uncurated, with the amount varying by source and participant.

About this clone: What this receptor recognizes is not known. Within one base of it there is no much larger clone, and no base qualities were kept.

The chain is assembled from TRBV19 and TRBJ1-5, with TRBD1 as a weak D call on 6 bases. The sample consisted of peripheral blood. The source of this sequence is an older woman with acute or convalescent COVID-19. This receptor carries the CDR3 CASKARNSGENNQPQHF. DNA sequence: TGTGCCAGTAAAGCAAGAAACTCAGGGGAAAATAATCAGCCCCAGCATTTT.